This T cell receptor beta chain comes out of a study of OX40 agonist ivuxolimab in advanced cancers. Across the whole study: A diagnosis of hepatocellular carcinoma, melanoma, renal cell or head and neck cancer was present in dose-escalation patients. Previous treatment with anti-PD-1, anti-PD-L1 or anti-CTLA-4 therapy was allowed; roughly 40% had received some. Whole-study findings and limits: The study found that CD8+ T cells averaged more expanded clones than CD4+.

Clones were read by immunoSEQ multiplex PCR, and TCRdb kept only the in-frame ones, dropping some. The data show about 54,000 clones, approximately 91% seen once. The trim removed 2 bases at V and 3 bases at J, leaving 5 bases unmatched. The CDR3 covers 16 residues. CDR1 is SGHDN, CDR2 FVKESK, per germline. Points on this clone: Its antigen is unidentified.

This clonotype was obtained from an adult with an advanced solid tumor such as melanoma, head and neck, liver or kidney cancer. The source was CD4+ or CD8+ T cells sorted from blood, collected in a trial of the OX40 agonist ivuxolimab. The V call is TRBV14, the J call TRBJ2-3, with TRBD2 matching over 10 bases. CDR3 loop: CASSQWSSGGTDTQYF. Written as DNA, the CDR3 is TGTGCCAGCAGCCAATGGTCTAGCGGGGGAACAGATACGCAGTATTTT.